This T cell receptor beta chain was recovered during a study of vaccination effects on CD4 cells after COVID-19. Details on this clone: The antigen remains undetermined.

Notes on the study in general: Whether induced by infection or by vaccine, clones showed marked clonal contraction late after vaccination. Nearly all vaccine-induced clones in healthy recipients recognized only SARS-CoV-2.

Expansion with viral peptide pools was applied to antigen-specific CD4+ T cells by the ViraFEST assay prior to sequencing. Following 10 days of culture, CD4+ T cells were isolated. The vaccine recipients had no prior SARS-CoV-2 infection, with negative nucleocapsid antibodies. Cultivation was performed at roughly 2 million PBMC per well with roughly 10 IU/ml IL-2 and about 10 ug/ml peptides added. Cultures got half-medium changes with IL-2 on days 3 and 7. TCRdb keeps only in-frame clones here, not all; method: immunoSEQ multiplex PCR. The sample lists 50,000 or so clones, more than 70% occurring once. Per the germline V gene, CDR1 is SGHTA and CDR2 is FQGNSA. Trimming pared 5 bases from V and 6 bases from J, leaving 15 bases between. There are 14 residues in the CDR3.

This specimen consisted of CD4+ T cells from PBMCs cultured with HCoV-OC43 spike peptides, obtained before COVID-19 vaccination. Documented subset: HCoV-OC43 spike overlapping peptide pool stimulation. This receptor was obtained from a human donor who received a COVID-19 vaccine. The chain couples TRBV7-2 to TRBJ2-3; the D gene is possibly TRBD1 (6 bases). CDR3: CASSNRRGVDTQYF. In DNA form, the CDR3 reads TGTGCCAGCAGCAACCGCAGGGGTGTTGATACGCAGTATTTT.